Below, one T cell receptor (beta chain) is given with its context. This entry is derived from a study of OX40 agonist ivuxolimab in advanced cancers. Study-level background: Dosing consisted of intravenous ivuxolimab at 0.01 to 10 mg/kg every 2 weeks. Three patients responded partially, comprising one with hepatocellular carcinoma and two with cutaneous melanoma.

Here immunoSEQ multiplex PCR was the method, and the copy in TCRdb shows in-frame clones only, minus some. The profile shows some 120,000 clones, about 90% of them singletons. CDR3 length: 12 amino acids. Germline V gene lookup returns CDR1 ENHRY and CDR2 SYGVKD. The ends were cut back, 2 bases at V and 4 bases at J, with 5 bases in the middle. The sequencing here drew on CD4+ or CD8+ T cells sorted from blood, taken in a trial of the OX40 agonist ivuxolimab. The TCR was taken from an adult with an advanced solid tumor such as melanoma, head and neck, liver or kidney cancer. The chain uses TRBV10-3 and TRBJ1-1; no firm D call. The CDR3 protein is CAISEGGTEAFF. DNA for the CDR3: TGTGCCATCAGTGAGGGTGGCACTGAAGCTTTCTTT.